The next 10 T cell receptor beta chains were all read from a single sample in a study of vaccination and CD4 T cells after COVID-19. These receptors have no known antigen. The Oncomine TCR Beta short-read assay was applied to DNA of cultured CD4+ T cells. TCRdb reprocessed the PCR reads with MiXCR, giving one entry per CDR3 protein. The sample includes more than 10,000 distinct CDR3 sequences, about 72% of them seen just once. Sample treatment: roughly ten-day PBMC culture with coronavirus spike peptide pools or control peptides (ViraFEST assay). Sequenced material: CD4+ T cells from blood, cultured in vitro. The receptors come from a human donor who had recovered from COVID-19.

The chain uses TRBV7-2 and TRBJ2-1; possibly TRBD2 for D (6 bases). The germline V gene has CDR1 SGHTA and CDR2 FQGNSA. The CDR3 totals 15 residues. V was cut by 5 bases and J by 8 bases, with 19 bases left in between. CDR3 protein: CASSPTGTGEYEQFF. The DNA of the CDR3 is TGTGCCAGCAGCCCTACCGGGACGGGAGAATATGAGCAGTTCTTC.

V gene TRBV6-1 combines with J gene TRBJ1-2, with TRBD1 as a possible D gene (6 bases). The germline V gene has CDR1 MNHNS and CDR2 SASEGT. Between the trimmed V and J ends, which lost 5 bases and 8 bases, there was a span of 18 bases. The length of the CDR3 is 14 residues. The CDR3: CASSNGQLASGYTF. CDR3 nucleotide sequence: TGTGCCAGCAGTAACGGACAGTTAGCGTCGGGCTACACCTTC.

The chain carries TRBV11-3 and TRBJ2-1; TRBD2 matches 7 bases. V gave up 7 bases and J gave up 7 bases; unmatched junction bases: 7. This CDR3 spans 13 amino acids. The V gene's germline CDR1 is SGHNT and CDR2 YENEEA. This CDR3 is CASMGGEGNEQFF. The CDR3, as DNA: TGTGCCAGCATGGGGGGGGAGGGAAATGAGCAGTTCTTC. Complete variable domain (other parts from reference TRBV11-3 and TRBJ2-1): EAGVVQSPRYKIIEKKQPVAFWCNPISGHNTLYWYLQNLGQGPELLIRYENEEAVDDSQLPKDRFSAERLKGVDSTLKIQPAELGDSAVYLCASMGGEGNEQFFGPGTRLTVL.

J is TRBJ1-5 and V is TRBV6-1, with 9 bases identical to TRBD1. Germline V gene lookup returns CDR1 MNHNS and CDR2 SASEGT. V dropped 6 bases and J dropped 0; count of bases not matched to a gene: 0. This CDR3 is 14 amino acids long. The CDR3 DNA sequence: TGTGCCAGCAGGGGACAGGGTAGCAATCAGCCCCAGCATTTT. This translates into CASRGQGSNQPQHF.

The chain joins TRBV19 to TRBJ2-3, with TRBD1 as a possible D gene (5 bases). CDR1 and CDR2 (germline): LNHDA, SQIVND (reference sequence). This CDR3 spans 13 amino acids. Trimming removed 5 bases at V and 1 base at J, with 7 bases between. The CDR3 loop is CASSQGRTDTQYF. Here the CDR3 DNA reads TGTGCCAGTAGTCAGGGTCGCACAGATACGCAGTATTTT.

The chain combines TRBV6-5 with TRBJ1-5; 7 bases align to TRBD1. V was pared by 0 bases and J by 0 bases, with 5 bases of the junction left unmatched. The CDR3 runs 17 residues. Looked up from germline, CDR1 is MNHEY and CDR2 is SVGAGI. This chain's CDR3 is CASSYSGGAGSNQPQHF. CDR3 in DNA: TGTGCCAGCAGTTACTCAGGGGGCGCAGGTAGCAATCAGCCCCAGCATTTT.

This sequence joins TRBV7-2 and TRBJ2-5, with D perhaps TRBD2 (5 bases). The CDR3 runs 15 residues. V was clipped by 3 bases and J by 0 bases, with 11 bases between them. CDR1 is SGHTA and CDR2 is FQGNSA in the germline V gene. The CDR3 protein is CASSLRRRYQETQYF. For the CDR3, the DNA is TGTGCCAGCAGCTTGAGGAGGCGGTACCAAGAGACCCAGTACTTC.

This clonotype showed up just once. The gene calls are TRBV20-1 and TRBJ1-2, with unresolved D. The CDR3 covers 12 residues. The ends were cut back, 6 bases at V and 8 bases at J, with 16 bases in the middle. Germline-derived CDR1 and CDR2 are DFQATT and SNEGSKA (reference sequence). CDR3 nucleotides: TGCAGTGCGTGGACGGGGTTCGGCGGCTACACCTTC. Its translation: CSAWTGFGGYTF.

This chain joins TRBV24-1 and TRBJ1-5; tentatively, D is TRBD1 (5 bases). From germline, CDR1 is KGHDR and CDR2 SFDVKD. V lost 5 bases and J 6 bases, leaving 16 bases between the germline ends. CDR3 length: 15 residues. The chain's CDR3 is CATSGGRGASQPQHF. The DNA for the CDR3 is TGTGCCACCAGTGGGGGAAGGGGAGCTAGTCAGCCCCAGCATTTT.

This clonotype was observed a few times. The chain uses TRBV20-1 and TRBJ2-3; 11 positions agree with TRBD2. Germline V gene data show CDR1 as DFQATT and CDR2 as SNEGSKA (reference sequence). The CDR3 covers 17 residues. V was pared by 4 bases and J by 0 bases, with 9 bases of the junction left unmatched. The CDR3 DNA reads as TGCAGTGCTATAGGTGCTAGCGGGAGGATCAGCACAGATACGCAGTATTTT. It codes for CSAIGASGRISTDTQYF.